Listed here are 3 T cell receptor beta chains from one sample, sequenced in a study of cytomegalovirus exposure and HLA in healthy donors. The PCR contained 60 Vbeta and 13 Jbeta primers. Method: immunoSEQ multiplex PCR; TCRdb's copy keeps in-frame clones and lacks some. The sample consists of about 120,000 clones, about 86% of them appearing once. Specimen: PBMCs. These receptors were obtained from a woman aged 40 to 50 in good health and CMV-seronegative.

The chain couples TRBV9 to TRBJ2-1; weak D call: TRBD2 (5 bases). Trimming took off 2 bases at V and 8 bases at J, with 11 bases between the two ends. The CDR3 runs 13 residues. Germline CDR1 and CDR2: SGDLS and YYNGEE. CDR3 DNA sequence: TGTGCCAGCAGCGTTCTAGCAAGAGATGAGCAGTTCTTC. Translating it yields CASSVLARDEQFF. The variable domain in full, completed from reference TRBV9 and TRBJ2-1, reads DSGVTQTPKHLITATGQRVTLRCSPRSGDLSVYWYQQSLDQGLQFLIQYYNGEERAKGNILERFSAQQFPDLHSELNLSSLELGDSALYFCASSVLARDEQFFGPGTRLTVL.

In this sample, this clone turned up once. Here the CDR3 DNA reads TGTGCCAGCAGCTCGGACAGGGGGGAGCCCCAGCATTTT. It is translated as CASSSDRGEPQHF. J is TRBJ1-5 and V is TRBV7-2, with TRBD1 matching 10 bases. The V gene end was trimmed by 4 bases and the J gene end by 8 bases; junction bases not matched to a gene: 2. The germline V gene has CDR1 SGHTA and CDR2 FQGNSA. The CDR3 is made up of 13 amino acids.

This rearrangement joins TRBV27 to TRBJ1-3, with 9 bases aligning to TRBD1. Trimming cost V 4 bases and J 3 bases; bases outside gene matches: 4. The length of the CDR3 is 15 residues. Looked up from germline, CDR1 is MNHEY and CDR2 is SMNVEV (reference sequence). CDR3 coding DNA: TGTGCCAGCAGTTCCGGGACAGGGTTTGGAAACACCATATATTTT. Translation: CASSSGTGFGNTIYF.